The 11 T cell receptor beta chains in this list originate from one sample, sequenced in a study of blood T cell repertoires in COVID-19. Repertoires were generated with immunoSEQ multiplex PCR, while TCRdb's copy carries only in-frame clones and drops some. The sample lists about 82,000 clones, around four fifths occurring once. The sample consisted of peripheral blood. The receptor source for this set is an elderly man with active or convalescent COVID-19.

V usage is TRBV3-1 (or the pseudogene TRBV3-2) and J usage is TRBJ1-2; 8 bases map to TRBD1. V trimming: 4 bases; J trimming: 8 bases; junction bases outside the gene matches: 6. The length of the CDR3 is 13 residues. Germline V CDR1 and CDR2: LGHDT, YNNKEL (reference sequence). CDR3 residues: CASSLQGAQGYTF. CDR3 bases: TGTGCCAGCAGCCTTCAGGGGGCGCAAGGCTACACCTTC.

The chain couples TRBV14 to TRBJ1-2, with D unclear. Germline CDR1 and CDR2: SGHDN and FVKESK. The CDR3 loop spans 13 amino acids. The V end was cut by 6 bases, the J end by 1 base, with 9 bases between. CDR3 nucleotides: TGTGCCAGCAGTGCGGTTAATAACTATGGCTACACCTTC. Translation: CASSAVNNYGYTF. Complete variable domain (other parts from reference TRBV14 and TRBJ1-2): EAGVTQFPSHSVIEKGQTVTLRCDPISGHDNLYWYRRVMGKEIKFLLHFVKESKQDESGMPNNRFLAERTGGTYSTLKVQPAELEDSGVYFCASSAVNNYGYTFGSGTRLTVV.

The chain carries TRBV10-2 and TRBJ1-4; TRBD1 is a possible D gene (6 bases). Germline V gene sequence: CDR1 WSHSY, CDR2 SAAADI. V lost 0 bases to trimming and J lost 5 bases, with 13 bases between them. The CDR3 consists of 16 residues. CDR3 sequence: CASSESVGGNNEKLFF. The CDR3 DNA reads as TGCGCCAGCAGTGAGTCCGTTGGGGGCAACAATGAAAAACTGTTTTTT.

CDR3 loop: CAIAKTGTSGNTIYF. The CDR3 DNA reads TGTGCCATCGCAAAGACAGGAACTTCTGGAAACACCATATATTTT. The chain has TRBV6-1 and TRBJ1-3; maybe TRBD1 (6 bases). Trimming removed 10 bases from V and 1 base from J, with 17 bases in between. CDR3 size: 15 residues. Germline CDR1 and CDR2: MNHNS and SASEGT.

There are a few counts of this clone. The J gene is TRBJ1-2, the V gene TRBV28, with D perhaps TRBD1 (5 bases). V was shortened by 2 bases and J by 7 bases, with 14 bases between the two germline ends. The CDR3 covers 14 residues. Germline V gene data show CDR1 as MDHEN and CDR2 as SYDVKM. Written as DNA, the CDR3 is TGTGCCAGCAGTTTACCCCTCGGACATTTTGGCTACACCTTC. This sequence encodes CASSLPLGHFGYTF.

This clone was observed once. The V call is TRBV18, the J call TRBJ2-5; TRBD1 matches 8 bases. This CDR3 is built from 18 residues. The ends lost 6 bases at V and 5 bases at J; junction bases unmatched: 20. The germline V gene encodes CDR1 KGHSH and CDR2 LQKENI. Written as DNA, the CDR3 is TGTGCCAGCTCTCCGATTAGGACAGGGCCCCTCAAGGGGGAGACCCAGTACTTC. Its translation: CASSPIRTGPLKGETQYF.

By share, this clone ranks as medium-sized. The chain couples TRBV19 to TRBJ2-5, with D possibly matching TRBD2 (6 bases). Germline V lookup: CDR1 LNHDA, CDR2 SQIVND (reference sequence). CDR3 length: 13 residues. The ends were cut back, 5 bases at V and 1 base at J, with 8 bases in the middle. CDR3 nucleotides: TGTGCCAGTAGTGGGGGGTTCCAAGAGACCCAGTACTTC. Amino acids: CASSGGFQETQYF.

The J gene is TRBJ2-3, the V gene TRBV5-1, with 11 positions matching TRBD1. CDR1 and CDR2 from the germline V gene are SGHRS and YFSETQ. CDR3 length equals 17 residues. V gave up 2 bases and J gave up 4 bases; unmatched junction bases: 9. The DNA for the CDR3 is TGCGCCAGCAGCTTCCTTAGGGGACAGGGGGGACCAGATACGCAGTATTTT. Its translation: CASSFLRGQGGPDTQYF.

The gene calls are TRBV11-2 and TRBJ2-1, with 8 bases matching TRBD1. The germline V gene encodes CDR1 SGHAT and CDR2 FQNNGV. With 5 bases clipped from V and 4 bases from J, the junction kept 7 bases outside the gene matches. The length of the CDR3 is 15 residues. The CDR3 DNA is TGTGCCAGCAGCAAATCGGGACAGGATTACAATGAGCAGTTCTTC. Encoded protein: CASSKSGQDYNEQFF.

This chain joins TRBV10-1 and TRBJ2-7; D remains unclear. The V gene lost 0 bases and the J gene lost 2 bases, with 8 bases spanning the gap. The germline gives CDR1 WNHNN, CDR2 SYGVQD (reference sequence). The CDR3 consists of 14 residues. The CDR3 sequence: CASSESGSTYEQYV. The CDR3 region has the DNA TGCGCCAGCAGTGAGTCTGGCAGTACCTACGAGCAGTACGTC.

This clone was detected once. This chain uses TRBV29-1 with TRBJ2-7; 10 positions match TRBD1. Germline CDR1 SQVTM, CDR2 ANQGSEA. The V segment lost 8 bases and the J segment 1 base; nucleotides outside the gene matches: 14. The CDR3 totals 16 residues. CDR3 bases: TGCAGCCCCCTTGAGTTGGGACAGGGGCGGTCCTACGAGCAGTACGTC. This codes for CSPLELGQGRSYEQYV.